The rows below give T cell receptor beta chains drawn from one sample of a study of human T cells and chemical hapten exposure. Each CDR3 protein gets one entry after TCRdb re-called the RACE reads with MiXCR. The sample consists of approximately 34,000 distinct CDR3 sequences, 6% to 7% of them appearing once. This specimen consisted of whole blood, obtained in connection with sensitization to the hapten diphenylcyclopropenone (DPC). The origin of the receptors is a young woman with alopecia areata. Some clones in this sample may be carry-over from other donors' samples. CDR3s leave out the opening cysteine and the closing phenylalanine or tryptophan.

cdr3_aa | j_call | v_call
ATRSGKNIQY | TRBJ2-4 | TRBV28
ASSLSIMVDTEAF | TRBJ1-1 | TRBV27
ASSFQLLQTQY | TRBJ2-5 | TRBV7-7
SASVSSGNTIY | TRBJ1-3 | TRBV20-1
ASSSRENSPLH | TRBJ1-6 | TRBV13
ASSLVTGTAYGYT | TRBJ1-2 | TRBV7-2
ASRPTLIGGQGPGYT | TRBJ1-2 | TRBV28
ASSYSSREGQPQH | TRBJ1-5 | TRBV6-2/TRBV6-3
ASSTGSRGAGTEAF | TRBJ1-1 | TRBV6-2/TRBV6-3
ASSFISGANVLT | TRBJ2-6 | TRBV28
ASSPDGRGPGANVLT | TRBJ2-6 | TRBV19
ASSGEGAGETQY | TRBJ2-5 | TRBV9
ASSPRADSNQPQH | TRBJ1-5 | TRBV7-2
ASSLAALPDYEQY | TRBJ2-7 | TRBV5-6
SVTGTLTDTQY | TRBJ2-3 | TRBV29-1
ASSPTDRVNNEQF | TRBJ2-1 | TRBV18
ASSDWGGKDEQF | TRBJ2-1 | TRBV9
ASRTIGGYT | TRBJ1-2 | TRBV28
ASRADRVSENIQY | TRBJ2-4 | TRBV4-3
ASSRSSPNTEAF | TRBJ1-1 | TRBV7-9
ASSPRLAGVTDTQY | TRBJ2-3 | TRBV12-3/TRBV12-4
ASSPQQGARIDTQY | TRBJ2-3 | TRBV9
ASSYSRGRGAKNIQY | TRBJ2-4 | TRBV6-5
ATSGGGHGGDHAGELF | TRBJ2-2 | TRBV15
SADPDRGDSTDTQY | TRBJ2-3 | TRBV29-1
ASMPEKTSMNTEAF | TRBJ1-1 | TRBV6-5
ASSSTGTQTGELF | TRBJ2-2 | TRBV11-3
ASSQFSGQRAGELF | TRBJ2-2 | TRBV4-2
ASSLDDPYGYT | TRBJ1-2 | TRBV7-2
ASSLRQGQNIQY | TRBJ2-4 | TRBV12-3/TRBV12-4
ARRGQGGPTDTQY | TRBJ2-3 | TRBV7-2
ASSLIPSGATNEKLF | TRBJ1-4 | TRBV11-1
ASSLDRGQETQY | TRBJ2-5 | TRBV5-1
ASSQDQDQPQH | TRBJ1-5 | TRBV4-2
ASRGQGRRTDTQY | TRBJ2-3 | TRBV12-3/TRBV12-4
AWRERTVGQLF | TRBJ1-4 | TRBV30
ASSPGADRISNQPQH | TRBJ1-5 | TRBV7-9
ASSRGTATAF | TRBJ1-1 | TRBV3-1
ASSLLEQPQH | TRBJ1-5 | TRBV28
ASSPQGPLRSTDTQY | TRBJ2-3 | TRBV28
ASSGRQGGPANEKLF | TRBJ1-4 | TRBV6-2/TRBV6-3
ASSARQGDETQY | TRBJ2-5 | TRBV14
SAIRPPSQETQY | TRBJ2-5 | TRBV20-1
ASSEYAGTGYYEQY | TRBJ2-7 | TRBV25-1
ASSFGQVGQPQH | TRBJ1-5 | TRBV12-3/TRBV12-4
ASSLSAGGPDTQY | TRBJ2-3 | TRBV7-2
ASSSTTGGFGYT | TRBJ1-2 | TRBV11-2
ASSLGVDGEKLF | TRBJ1-4 | TRBV5-4
SGGRLGGTEAF | TRBJ1-1 | TRBV29-1
ASSFNEQF | TRBJ2-1 | TRBV7-9
ASSQTPGGGHGELF | TRBJ2-2 | TRBV4-2
ASRLNRDRGRELF | TRBJ2-2 | TRBV28
ASSQGLASVETQY | TRBJ2-5 | TRBV16
ASNSGGFHEQY | TRBJ2-7 | TRBV6-6
ASSPRAGANTGELF | TRBJ2-2 | TRBV5-1
SARVQFGTHNSPLH | TRBJ1-6 | TRBV20-1
ASSQGTGGDEQY | TRBJ2-7 | TRBV4-3
ASSLGPAQETQY | TRBJ2-5 | TRBV5-4
ASSISGGRGQPQH | TRBJ1-5 | TRBV19